These T cell receptor beta chains were read from a single sample in a study of beta chain features in type 1 diabetes. Clones were sequenced by immunoSEQ multiplex PCR, and TCRdb holds only the in-frame ones, with some missing. In the table there are 620,000 or so clones, 15% to 19% of which are singletons. Sequencing was done on a sample of naive CD4+ T cells from blood. The receptors derive from a man between 18 and 29 years old in good health. Both conserved end residues are part of each CDR3. The D gene is left open where the match is weak. Some rows mark clone size as missing; the rest say once, few, many or name a class of expanded clone.

j_call v_call clone_size d_call cdr3_aa cdr3_nt
TRBJ2-3 TRBV9 . TRBD2 CASTPTSGGGSSTDTQYF TGTGCCAGCACCCCGACTAGCGGGGGCGGGTCAAGCACAGATACGCAGTATTTT
TRBJ1-5 TRBV4-1 few . CASSKGYSNQPQHF TGCGCCAGCAGTAAAGGTTATAGCAATCAGCCCCAGCATTTT
TRBJ1-3 TRBV7-9 few . CASSFGSQIILNTIYF TGTGCCAGCAGCTTCGGGTCTCAGATAATTCTAAACACCATATATTTT
TRBJ2-2 TRBV20-1 . . CSAAKAGELFF TGCAGTGCTGCTAAGGCCGGGGAGCTGTTTTTT
TRBJ2-7 TRBV27 few . CASSPPGIPYEQYF TGTGCCAGCAGTCCCCCTGGAATACCCTACGAGCAGTACTTC
TRBJ2-7 TRBV7-2 . TRBD1 CASSFGTGRSYEQYF TGTGCCAGCAGCTTTGGGACAGGGCGGTCCTACGAGCAGTACTTC
TRBJ2-7 TRBV27 . TRBD1 CASSPVRDRAHEQYF TGTGCCAGCAGTCCGGTCCGGGACAGGGCTCACGAGCAGTACTTC
TRBJ2-5 TRBV5-1 . TRBD2 CASSLAGGSEETQYF TGCGCCAGCAGCTTGGCGGGAGGGTCGGAAGAGACCCAGTACTTC
TRBJ1-3 TRBV5-4 few . CASSSGTATLSGNTIYF TGTGCCAGCAGTTCCGGGACGGCGACGCTCTCTGGAAACACCATATATTTT
TRBJ1-2 TRBV27 . . CASSFSQGRTNYGYTF TGTGCCAGCAGTTTTAGTCAGGGACGGACCAACTATGGCTACACCTTC
TRBJ1-3 TRBV30 . . CAWRQASGNTIYF TGTGCCTGGAGACAAGCCTCTGGAAACACCATATATTTT
TRBJ2-5 TRBV4-3 . TRBD2 CASSQDLSTSGRETQYF TGCGCCAGCAGCCAAGATTTGTCGACTAGCGGGAGGGAGACCCAGTACTTC
TRBJ1-1 TRBV5-1 . TRBD1 CASSRTAGGTEAFF TGCGCCAGCAGCCGAACCGCAGGGGGCACTGAAGCTTTCTTT
TRBJ2-7 TRBV5-6 few TRBD1 CASSLVGTGTYEQYF TGTGCCAGCAGCTTGGTTGGGACAGGGACCTACGAGCAGTACTTC
TRBJ2-3 TRBV7-2 . . CASSLGQARDTQYF TGTGCCAGCAGCTTAGGACAGGCTAGGGATACGCAGTATTTT
TRBJ1-4 TRBV27 . TRBD1 CASRNRGTNEKLFF TGTGCCAGCAGAAACAGGGGTACTAATGAAAAACTGTTTTTT
TRBJ1-2 TRBV5-1 . TRBD1 CASSSTGEEGYTF TGCGCCAGCAGCTCCACAGGGGAGGAAGGCTACACCTTC
TRBJ2-3 TRBV15 . TRBD2 CATSRGARGGTDTQYF TGTGCCACCAGCAGAGGGGCACGGGGGGGCACAGATACGCAGTATTTT
TRBJ2-2 TRBV19 . . CASSIDWWSTGELFF TGTGCCAGTAGTATAGATTGGTGGAGCACCGGGGAGCTGTTTTTT
TRBJ1-1 TRBV4-1 once . CASSQDRGIPEAFF TGCGCCAGCAGCCAAGATAGGGGTATCCCTGAAGCTTTCTTT
TRBJ1-1 TRBV6-1 few . CASSVARYTEAFF TGTGCCAGCAGTGTCGCCCGATACACTGAAGCTTTCTTT
TRBJ2-3 TRBV28 . TRBD2 CASSSALAGHTDTQYF TGTGCCAGCAGCTCCGCACTAGCGGGGCACACAGATACGCAGTATTTT
TRBJ2-5 TRBV11-1 . . CASSLGPRAQYQETQYF TGTGCCAGCAGCTTAGGACCCAGGGCCCAGTACCAAGAGACCCAGTACTTC
TRBJ2-7 TRBV6-1 . . CASVFGQSYEQYF TGTGCCAGCGTCTTTGGTCAGTCCTACGAGCAGTACTTC
TRBJ2-5 TRBV7-9 few . CASSLSIVVETQYF TGTGCCAGCAGCCTAAGTATAGTTGTGGAGACCCAGTACTTC
TRBJ2-3 TRBV5-1 . . CASSLPESTDTQYF TGCGCCAGCAGCTTGCCAGAAAGCACAGATACGCAGTATTTT
TRBJ1-2 TRBV28 few . CASTLGFWSGYTF TGTGCCAGCACCCTGGGATTTTGGAGTGGCTACACCTTC
TRBJ1-2 TRBV29-1 . . CSVEERGRANYGYTF TGCAGCGTTGAAGAAAGGGGGAGGGCTAACTATGGCTACACCTTC
TRBJ1-1 TRBV7-9 . TRBD1 CASSLPGTGWRAFF TGTGCCAGCAGCTTACCTGGGACAGGGTGGAGGGCTTTCTTT
TRBJ2-6 TRBV18 . . CASSPLGNSPSGANVLTF TGTGCCAGCTCACCACTGGGAAACAGTCCCTCTGGGGCCAACGTCCTGACTTTC
TRBJ1-2 TRBV28 few . CASSWKTYGYTF TGTGCCAGCAGTTGGAAGACCTATGGCTACACCTTC
TRBJ2-4 TRBV5-6 few . CASSSRPGLAKNIQYF TGTGCCAGCAGCTCCCGACCTGGCCTAGCCAAAAACATTCAGTACTTC
TRBJ1-1 TRBV28 few . CASSPTGPTRWTEAFF TGTGCCAGCAGTCCGACAGGACCAACCAGATGGACTGAAGCTTTCTTT
TRBJ2-2 TRBV5-1 . TRBD1 CASSLGTGGTGELFF TGCGCCAGCAGCTTGGGGACAGGGGGCACCGGGGAGCTGTTTTTT
TRBJ1-2 TRBV13 few . CASSGSGFFNYGYTF TGTGCCAGCAGCGGAAGTGGATTCTTTAACTATGGCTACACCTTC
TRBJ2-2 TRBV10-3 . TRBD1 CAISEISQGAGGELFF TGTGCCATCAGTGAGATAAGCCAGGGGGCCGGCGGGGAGCTGTTTTTT
TRBJ1-1 TRBV6-1 few . CASSYRALNTEAFF TGTGCCAGCAGCTACAGGGCCCTGAACACTGAAGCTTTCTTT